This T cell receptor beta chain comes out of a study of siplizumab effects on memory and regulatory T cells. The study, taken as a whole, reports: Researchers could not give a naive or memory phenotype to roughly 75-95% of proliferating CD4+ or CD8+ clones.

Per the germline V gene, CDR1 is SGDLS and CDR2 is YYNGEE. V lost 7 bases, J lost 2 bases, and 8 bases lay in between. CDR3 size: 12 residues. Assay: immunoSEQ multiplex PCR; the TCRdb copy retains only in-frame clones and omits some. The sample has 110,000 or so clones, approximately 90% seen once; the top ten hold roughly 0.75%. With regard to this clone: No antigen is known for it.

The chain couples TRBV9 to TRBJ2-3; D not certain. This TCR derives from a human donor in good health. Sequencing was carried out using Tregs sorted from blood. The CDR3: CASRANTDTQYF. The CDR3, as DNA: TGTGCCAGCCGTGCCAACACAGATACGCAGTATTTT.